The following is a T cell receptor beta chain sequence with its context. The target antigen is unknown. This entry is derived from a study of somatic mutations in cytotoxic T cells in rheumatoid arthritis. Study as a whole: Certain V beta antibody-stained T-cell populations, V beta1+ cells sequenced for TCRB among them, were flow-sorted to nearly 100% purity.

The study's findings and limits: CD8+ T-cell clonality showed no significant difference between rheumatoid arthritis patients and age-matched healthy controls.

With V trimmed by 5 bases and J by 3 bases, 6 bases remained unmatched. The CDR3 loop spans 15 amino acids. Germline CDR1 MDHEN, CDR2 SYDVKM. Method: immunoSEQ multiplex PCR; TCRdb's copy keeps in-frame clones and lacks some. Of some 16,000 clones listed, approximately 78% were seen once; the top ten hold 15% to 20%. Sequenced material: CD8+ T cells sorted from blood. The rearrangement joins TRBV28 to TRBJ2-7; 11 bases match TRBD2. The sequence derives from a woman aged 50 to 60 with rheumatoid arthritis. CDR3 sequence (DNA): TGTGCCAGCAGTGAATCCGGGACTAGCGGCTACGAGCAGTACTTC. It translates to CASSESGTSGYEQYF.